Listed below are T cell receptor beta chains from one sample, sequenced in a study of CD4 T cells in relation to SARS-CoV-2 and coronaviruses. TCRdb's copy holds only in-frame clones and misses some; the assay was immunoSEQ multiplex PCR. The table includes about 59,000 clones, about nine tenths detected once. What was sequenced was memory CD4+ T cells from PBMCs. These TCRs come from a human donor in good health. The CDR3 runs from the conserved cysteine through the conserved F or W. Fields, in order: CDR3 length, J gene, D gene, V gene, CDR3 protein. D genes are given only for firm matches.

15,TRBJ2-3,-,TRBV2,CASSRLAVSTDTQYF
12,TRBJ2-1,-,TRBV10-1,CASSAAYNEQFF
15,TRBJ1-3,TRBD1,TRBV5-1,CASRTGGIAGNTIYF
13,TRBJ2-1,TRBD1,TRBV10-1,CATSPDRGNEQFF
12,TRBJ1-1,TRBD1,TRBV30,CAWDRGRGEAFF
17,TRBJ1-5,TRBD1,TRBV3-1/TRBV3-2,CASSQDRGQGVDQPQHF
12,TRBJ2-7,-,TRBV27,CASSSLLHEQYF
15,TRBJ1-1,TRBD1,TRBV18,CASSRTGTMNTEAFF
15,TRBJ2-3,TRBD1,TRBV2,CASTLDRPSTDTQYF
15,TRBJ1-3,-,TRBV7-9,CASSIKGLPGNTIYF
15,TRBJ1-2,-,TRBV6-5,CASSHSTGGVYGYTF
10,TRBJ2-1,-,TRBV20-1,CSAFGGEAVF
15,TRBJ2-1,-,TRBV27,CASSPGGLRYNEQFF
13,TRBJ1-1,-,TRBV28,CASSLFGRTEAFF
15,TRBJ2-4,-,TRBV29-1,CSVVTQGEAKNIQYF
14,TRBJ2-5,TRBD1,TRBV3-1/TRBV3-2,CASSQDPGGETQYF
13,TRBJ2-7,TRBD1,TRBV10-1,CASRGQGLSEQYF
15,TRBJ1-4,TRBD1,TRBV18,CASSPMGQGNEKLFF
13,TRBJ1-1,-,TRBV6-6,CASCSDLVTEAFF
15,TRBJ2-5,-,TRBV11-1,CASSLQGLYQETQYF
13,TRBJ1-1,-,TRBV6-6,CASRLTGNPEAFF
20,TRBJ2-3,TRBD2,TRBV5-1,CASSLARTSGRALSTDTQYF
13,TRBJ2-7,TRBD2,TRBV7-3,CASRISGSSEQYF
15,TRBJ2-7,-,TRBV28,CASSPPRGLSYEQYF
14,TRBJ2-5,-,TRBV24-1,CALPFRQAKETQYF
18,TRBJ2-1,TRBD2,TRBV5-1,CASSLEGGLGAGSNEQFF
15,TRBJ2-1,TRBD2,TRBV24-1,CATSDFGGSLREQFF
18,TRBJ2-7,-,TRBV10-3,CAISEAPSPDRDTNEQYF
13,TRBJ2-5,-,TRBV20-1,CSASSWDQETQYF
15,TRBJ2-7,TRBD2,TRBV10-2,CASSDAGGISYEQYF
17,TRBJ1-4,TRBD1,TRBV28,CASSFRPGTGWEEKLFF
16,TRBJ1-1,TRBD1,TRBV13,CASSLWDRVYDTEAFF
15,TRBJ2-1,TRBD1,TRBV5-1,CASRTGMVSYNEQFF
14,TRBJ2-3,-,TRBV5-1,CASSLFQGTDTQYF
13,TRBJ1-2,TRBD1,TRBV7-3,CASSPDRNYGYTF
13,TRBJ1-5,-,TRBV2,CASSLNGGQPQHF
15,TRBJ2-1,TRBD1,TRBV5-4,CASSPRDRVYNEQFF
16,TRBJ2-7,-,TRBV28,CASSLPPSTGRYEQYF
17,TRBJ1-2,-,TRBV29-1,CSVDPRLDSNPHYGYTF
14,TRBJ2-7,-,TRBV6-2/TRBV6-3,CASSYEGGAYEQYF
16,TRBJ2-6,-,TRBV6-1,CASSAAPGAGANVLTF
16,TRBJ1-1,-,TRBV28,CASSLSTGREVTEAFF
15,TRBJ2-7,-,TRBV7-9,CASSLGFQGPYEQYF
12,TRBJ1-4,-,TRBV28,CASQTGSEKLFF
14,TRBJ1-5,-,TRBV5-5,CASSWDKGNQPQHF
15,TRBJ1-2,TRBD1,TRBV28,CASRVPGTVPYGYTF
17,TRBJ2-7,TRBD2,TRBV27,CASSEKGLAGGPVEQYF
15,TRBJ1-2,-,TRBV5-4,CASSLEAGSNYGYTF
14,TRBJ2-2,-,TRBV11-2,CASRYTQYTGELFF
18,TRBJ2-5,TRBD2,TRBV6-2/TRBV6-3,CASSPWDRLAGGPETQYF